This TCR beta chain appears in the sequencing data of a study of T-cell memory formation after mild COVID-19. In the study overall: The TCR clusters were mostly specific to one donor. Overall study findings and caveats: Chiefly within CM and EM were the contracting CD4+ clones; CD8+ ones were within EMRA.

It was 5'RACE with constant-segment primers that produced the TCR alpha and TCR beta cDNA libraries, which carried sample barcodes and UMIs. TCRdb independently ran MiXCR on the 5' RACE reads; one entry per CDR3 protein. The table shows around 300,000 distinct CDR3 sequences, with roughly an eighth occurring only once. Points on this clonotype: The target antigen is unknown.

Sequenced input: PBMCs or a T cell subset sorted from them (not recorded which). The sequence derives from a young man who had mild COVID-19 (a few samples of this study predate the infection). Cell type and time point are not known.

The CDR3 is CASSPRTSARDEQFF. CDR3 in DNA: TGTGCCAGCAGCCCCCGGACTAGCGCGCGCGATGAGCAGTTCTTC. This rearrangement joins TRBV7-2 to TRBJ2-1; 9 bases are a match to TRBD2. The V segment lost 5 bases and the J segment 8 bases; nucleotides outside the gene matches: 10. This CDR3 spans 15 amino acids. Germline values: CDR1 SGHTA, CDR2 FQGNSA.